This T cell receptor beta chain appears in the sequencing data of a study of cytomegalovirus exposure and HLA in healthy donors. This clone was recorded only once. Its matching antigen is unknown. The primer mix had 60 Vbeta and 13 Jbeta primers. Libraries were prepared by immunoSEQ multiplex PCR; TCRdb keeps only in-frame clonotypes and omits some of them. The sample lists 150,000 to 200,000 clones; more than 75% were seen once. V lost 1 base and J 4 bases, leaving 6 bases between the germline ends. Germline V gene sequence: CDR1 KGHSH, CDR2 LQKENI. The CDR3 has 13 amino acids. Findings and caveats of the study: Rare TCR sequences predominated, though certain public TCRs were found in many donors.

The TCR sequence derives from a woman between 18 and 29 years old in good health and CMV-seronegative. The chain uses TRBV18 and TRBJ2-3, with a tentative D call TRBD1 (5 bases). The sequenced sample was PBMCs. Here the CDR3 DNA reads TGTGCCAGCTCACCACAGGGGTCAGATACGCAGTATTTT. This codes for CASSPQGSDTQYF. Full variable domain (rest looked up from reference TRBV18 and TRBJ2-3): NAGVMQNPRHLVRRRGQEARLRCSPMKGHSHVYWYRQLPEEGLKFMVYLQKENIIDESGMPKERFSAEFPKEGPSILRIQQVVRGDSAAYFCASSPQGSDTQYFGPGTRLTVL.